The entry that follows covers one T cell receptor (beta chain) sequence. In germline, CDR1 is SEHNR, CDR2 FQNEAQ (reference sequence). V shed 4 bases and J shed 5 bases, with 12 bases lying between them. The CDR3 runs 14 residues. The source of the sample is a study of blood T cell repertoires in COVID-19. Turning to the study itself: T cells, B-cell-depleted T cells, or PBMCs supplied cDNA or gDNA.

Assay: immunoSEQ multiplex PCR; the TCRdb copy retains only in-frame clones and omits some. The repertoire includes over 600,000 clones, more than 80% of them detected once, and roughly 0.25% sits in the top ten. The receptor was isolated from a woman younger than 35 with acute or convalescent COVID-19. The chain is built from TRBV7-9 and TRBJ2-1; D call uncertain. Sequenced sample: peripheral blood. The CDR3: CASSSYLANNEQFF. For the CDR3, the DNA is TGTGCCAGCAGCTCATACCTGGCCAACAATGAGCAGTTCTTC.